This T cell receptor (beta chain) was profiled in a study of T cell repertoires in cytomegalovirus infection. Study at large: It was the public TCR beta signatures that indicated both CMV infection and matching HLA type.

Study results and caveats: Dominant in the ex vivo response were TCR beta clonotypes restricted by HLA-C and specific for CMV. Using cumulative public TCR beta family frequency, the authors identified those who carried CMV together with the relevant HLA.

This clonotype was observed at least ten times. Its matching antigen is unknown. TCRdb called the reads again in MiXCR, with one record for every CDR3 protein. Of about 230,000 distinct CDR3 sequences in the sample, around 6.4% were seen once. The source is a human donor in good health (CMV status not recorded). Some clones in this sample may be carry-over from other donors' samples. The sample taken for sequencing was PBMCs.

CDR3 bases: TGTGCCAGTGTGAAGACAGGGGATGCGGGCTACACCTTC. The encoded protein is CASVKTGDAGYTF. The genes are TRBV28 and TRBJ1-2; 8 bases are shared with TRBD1. V lost 9 bases and J lost 8; bases outside the gene matches: 11. The CDR3 has 13 amino acids. CDR1 and CDR2 (germline): MDHEN, SYDVKM.